These 27 T cell receptor beta chains came from one sample sequenced in a study of T-cell memory formation after mild COVID-19. From the 5' RACE reads, TCRdb called clonotypes with MiXCR, one entry per CDR3 protein. The sample holds approximately 48,000 distinct CDR3 sequences; about 7% are singletons and the top ten take more than 1.2%. Sequencing used PBMCs or a T cell subset sorted from them (not recorded which). The receptor source for this set is a man younger than 30 who had mild COVID-19 (a few samples of this study predate the infection). Cell type and time point are not known.

The chain uses TRBV7-9 and TRBJ2-1, with 8 bases fitting TRBD2. The germline V gene has CDR1 SEHNR and CDR2 FQNEAQ (reference sequence). With 5 bases clipped from V and 7 bases from J, the junction kept 10 bases outside the gene matches. The CDR3 spans 15 residues. CDR3 region: CASSRGRLVVNEQFF. The DNA of the CDR3 is TGTGCCAGCAGCCGCGGGAGGCTAGTCGTGAATGAGCAGTTCTTC.

The genes are TRBV9 and TRBJ2-1; D is possibly TRBD2 (6 bases). Germline CDR1 and CDR2: SGDLS and YYNGEE. V was pared by 0 bases and J by 0 bases, with 13 bases between. The CDR3 runs to 17 residues. CDR3 nucleotide sequence: TGTGCCAGCAGCGTAGGTCCTTTGCGGGGCTCCTACAATGAGCAGTTCTTC. Protein product: CASSVGPLRGSYNEQFF.

The genes are TRBV10-3 and TRBJ2-3, with 12 bases that match TRBD2. CDR3 length equals 14 residues. Germline-derived CDR1 and CDR2 are ENHRY and SYGVKD. V was pared by 9 bases and J by 5 bases, with 6 bases of the junction left unmatched. CDR3 DNA sequence: TGTGCCATGGCTAGCGGGGGGGCTCTAGATACGCAGTATTTT. Its protein is CAMASGGALDTQYF.

This clonotype was observed at least ten times. The V call is TRBV5-1, the J call TRBJ2-1; D perhaps matches TRBD2 (6 bases). The CDR3 is made up of 15 amino acids. V was shortened by 0 bases and J by 0 bases, with 7 bases between the two germline ends. Per germline, CDR1 SGHRS and CDR2 YFSETQ. In DNA, the CDR3 is TGCGCCAGCAGCTTGGGGGGGGTCTCCTACAATGAGCAGTTCTTC. It specifies CASSLGGVSYNEQFF.

This clonotype was seen ten or more times. The chain is built from TRBV7-2 and TRBJ2-7, with D perhaps TRBD2 (5 bases). The CDR3 has 15 amino acids. Trimming removed 6 bases from V and 4 bases from J, with 19 bases in between. Germline CDR1 and CDR2: SGHTA and FQGNSA. CDR3: CASRVGSGSWYEQYV. Written as DNA, the CDR3 is TGTGCCAGCAGAGTGGGCTCGGGGTCCTGGTACGAGCAGTACGTC.

The V gene is TRBV10-3, the J gene TRBJ2-5, with D possibly matching TRBD2 (6 bases). Trimming took 4 bases from V and 7 from J, leaving 19 bases between them. The CDR3 sequence is 15 residues long. Germline V gives CDR1 ENHRY, CDR2 SYGVKD. Here the CDR3 reads CAISGGGAASGTQYF. CDR3 nucleotides: TGTGCCATCAGTGGTGGAGGGGCGGCCTCCGGGACCCAGTACTTC.

This chain connects TRBV7-2 to TRBJ2-5, with D perhaps matching TRBD2 (5 bases). CDR1 and CDR2 from the germline V gene are SGHTA and FQGNSA. The CDR3 spans 16 residues. The ends were cut back, 4 bases at V and 1 base at J, with 16 bases in the middle. The CDR3 nucleotides are TGTGCCAGCAGCTGGGCGGCGATTCGGGGCCAAGAGACCCAGTACTTC. It is translated as CASSWAAIRGQETQYF.

This clonotype came up a few times. The rearrangement links TRBV4-1 to TRBJ2-7, with D perhaps assigned TRBD1 or TRBD2 (5 bases each). The CDR3 has 15 residues. Trimming removed 4 bases at V and 1 base at J, with 14 bases between. Germline CDR1 is MGHRA and CDR2 is YSYEKL. CDR3 in amino acids: CASSPPSWGSYEQYV. The CDR3 region has the DNA TGCGCCAGCAGCCCCCCCTCGTGGGGGTCCTACGAGCAGTACGTC.

The chain carries TRBV7-8 and TRBJ2-1; TRBD2 matches 10 bases. V trimming: 6 bases; J trimming: 7 bases; junction bases outside the gene matches: 18. The germline V gene encodes CDR1 SGHVS and CDR2 FQNEAQ. There are 18 residues in the CDR3. CDR3 sequence (DNA): TGTGCCAGCAGGTTAAACCTAGCGGGAGTAGCGAGTAATAATGAGCAGTTCTTC. This sequence encodes CASRLNLAGVASNNEQFF.

CDR3 protein: CASSLMAGPRQPQHF. The DNA of the CDR3 is TGTGCCAGCAGTTTAATGGCGGGTCCGAGGCAGCCCCAGCATTTT. This sequence joins TRBV12-3 or TRBV12-4 and TRBJ1-5; no firm D call. Trimming pared 2 bases from V and 7 bases from J, leaving 15 bases between. The CDR3 totals 15 residues.

In its sample, this clonotype was seen a few times. This rearrangement joins TRBV5-4 to TRBJ2-7; TRBD1 aligns across 9 bases. V dropped 2 bases and J dropped 3; count of bases not matched to a gene: 6. This CDR3 has 15 amino acids. Looked up from germline, CDR1 is SGHNT and CDR2 is YYREEE (reference sequence). CDR3 sequence reads: CASSFGDRVFYEQYF. The CDR3 DNA follows: TGTGCCAGCAGCTTTGGGGACAGGGTTTTCTACGAGCAGTACTTC.

In this sample, this clonotype turned up a few times. The V call is TRBV9, the J call TRBJ1-2, with D unclear. Germline V CDR1 and CDR2: SGDLS, YYNGEE. V lost 0 bases and J lost 4, with 10 bases in between. The CDR3 is 14 amino acids. In nucleotides, the CDR3 is TGTGCCAGCAGCGTAGCTTTAGGTGGCTATGGCTACACCTTC. It codes for CASSVALGGYGYTF.

The chain carries TRBV5-4 and TRBJ2-6; D possibly corresponds to TRBD1 (6 bases). The V gene's germline CDR1 is SGHNT and CDR2 YYREEE (reference sequence). This CDR3 spans 15 amino acids. V dropped 3 bases and J dropped 4 bases, with 11 bases sitting between them. The DNA of the CDR3 is TGTGCCAGCAGCTCGCCAGGGGTCGGGGCCAACGTCCTGACTTTC. Amino acids: CASSSPGVGANVLTF.

In this sample, this clonotype turned up many times. The CDR3 DNA reads as TGTGCCAGCAAAATGGGGCACCCAGATACGCAGTATTTT. Its translation: CASKMGHPDTQYF. V and J are TRBV6-5 and TRBJ2-3; D is perhaps TRBD1 (5 bases). Germline V lookup: CDR1 MNHEY, CDR2 SVGAGI. Between the trimmed V and J ends, which lost 7 bases and 4 bases, there was a span of 12 bases. This CDR3 comprises 13 residues.

This clonotype occurred many times. J is TRBJ2-1 and V is TRBV2, with D perhaps matching TRBD1 or TRBD2 (5 bases each). The CDR3 sequence is 13 residues long. Per germline, CDR1 SNHLY and CDR2 FYNNEI. V lost 8 bases, J lost 6 bases, and 14 bases lay in between. The chain's CDR3 is CASVTGTSNEQFF. CDR3 nucleotides: TGTGCCAGCGTGACCGGGACCTCCAATGAGCAGTTCTTC.

This clonotype was observed at least ten times. V is TRBV20-1 and J is TRBJ1-2, with 11 bases aligning to TRBD1. Germline CDR1 DFQATT, CDR2 SNEGSKA (reference sequence). The length of the CDR3 is 17 residues. The J segment lost 4 bases and the V segment lost 5 bases, leaving 15 bases of the junction unmatched. The CDR3 sequence is CSAQALYGDRGTYGYTF. CDR3 sequence (DNA): TGCAGTGCTCAGGCACTATATGGGGACAGGGGGACCTATGGCTACACCTTC.

Comments on this clonotype: At one boundary the junction diverges from the germline segment, which might be a read error. The rearrangement joins TRBV7-2 to TRBJ2-4; TRBD1 matches 7 bases. Germline values: CDR1 SGHTA, CDR2 FQGNSA. The CDR3 consists of 15 residues. The CDR3 region has the DNA TGTGCCAGCAGCCTAGCCCTGGGACAGACAAACATTCAGTACTTC. This sequence encodes CASSLALGQTNIQYF.

This clonotype turned up a few times. The V call is TRBV4-3, the J call TRBJ2-5; no clear D. CDR3 length: 15 residues. V gave up 0 bases and J gave up 4 bases, with 12 bases separating them. Germline V gene sequence: CDR1 LGHNA, CDR2 YSLEER. The CDR3 protein is CASSQDSSHGETQYF. The CDR3 nucleotides read TGCGCCAGCAGCCAAGATTCCTCGCACGGAGAGACCCAGTACTTC.

As DNA, the CDR3 is TGTGCCAGCAGTTATCCGGGACTAGGTGGGGTGAATGAGCAGTTCTTC. Translated, it gives CASSYPGLGGVNEQFF. The chain carries TRBV2 and TRBJ2-1; 8 nucleotides agree with TRBD2. The CDR3 loop spans 16 amino acids. J gave up 7 bases and V 5 bases, and 13 bases lay outside the gene matches. CDR1 and CDR2 from the germline V gene are SNHLY and FYNNEI.

This clonotype occurred a few times. The V gene is TRBV14, the J gene TRBJ2-3; 10 nucleotides match TRBD2. V was pared by 5 bases and J by 12 bases, with 5 bases of the junction left unmatched. This CDR3 is built from 12 residues. Per the germline V gene, CDR1 is SGHDN and CDR2 is FVKESK. The CDR3 DNA reads as TGTGCCAGCAGCTCCCTAGCGGGAGATCAGTATTTT. Amino acid sequence: CASSSLAGDQYF. The full variable domain, with the rest looked up from reference TRBV14 and TRBJ2-3, is EAGVTQFPSHSVIEKGQTVTLRCDPISGHDNLYWYRRVMGKEIKFLLHFVKESKQDESGMPNNRFLAERTGGTYSTLKVQPAELEDSGVYFCASSSLAGDQYFGPGTRLTVL.

This clonotype was seen at least ten times. This chain uses TRBV12-3 or TRBV12-4 with TRBJ2-7; D perhaps matches TRBD1 (6 bases). V was clipped by 3 bases and J by 3 bases, with 9 bases between them. The CDR3 has 13 amino acids. CDR3 sequence: CASSFDRNYEQYF. DNA of the CDR3: TGTGCCAGCAGTTTCGACAGGAACTACGAGCAGTACTTC.

This clonotype showed up many times. The rearrangement links TRBV5-1 to TRBJ1-1; no firm D call. Between the trimmed V and J ends, which lost 4 bases and 2 bases, there was a span of 12 bases. The CDR3 totals 14 residues. Germline CDR1 and CDR2: SGHRS and YFSETQ. CDR3 DNA sequence: TGCGCCAGCAGCCCACTATCGGGCAACACTGAAGCTTTCTTT. The encoded protein is CASSPLSGNTEAFF.

Sample share makes this clonotype medium-sized. The V gene is TRBV7-9, the J gene TRBJ2-1, with D maybe TRBD1 (6 bases). The CDR3 is 14 amino acids. Per the germline V gene, CDR1 is SEHNR and CDR2 is FQNEAQ (reference sequence). V lost 11 bases and J 2 bases, leaving 16 bases between the germline ends. The CDR3 sequence: CAGSRGATYNEQFF. The CDR3 DNA is TGTGCCGGAAGCAGGGGAGCTACCTACAATGAGCAGTTCTTC. The entire variable domain, with the rest obtained from reference TRBV7-9 and TRBJ2-1, is as follows: DTGVSQNPRHKITKRGQNVTFRCDPISEHNRLYWYRQTLGQGPEFLTYFQNEAQLEKSRLLSDRFSAERPKGSFSTLEIQRTEQGDSAMYLCAGSRGATYNEQFFGPGTRLTVL.

This clonotype was seen a few times. The chain carries TRBV4-3 and TRBJ2-4; 10 nucleotides line up with TRBD1. The CDR3 covers 14 residues. Germline CDR1 is LGHNA and CDR2 is YSLEER. Trimming took 2 bases from V and 8 from J; bases not matched to a gene: 3. Here the CDR3 DNA reads TGCGCCAGCAGCCAACGACAGGGGGCAGACATTCAGTACTTC. This sequence encodes CASSQRQGADIQYF.

This clonotype came up many times. The rearrangement joins TRBV6-2 or TRBV6-3 to TRBJ2-1; D gene unclear. Germline CDR1 MNHEY, CDR2 SVGEGT. With 6 bases removed from V and 5 bases from J, the gap between germline ends came to 5 bases. This CDR3 spans 11 amino acids. The chain's CDR3 is CASRTNNEQFF. The CDR3 DNA follows: TGTGCCAGCAGGACCAACAATGAGCAGTTCTTC.

This clonotype has more than one count but fewer than ten. The chain uses TRBV7-9 and TRBJ2-7; perhaps D is TRBD1 or TRBD2 (5 bases each). V lost 5 bases to trimming and J lost 2 bases, with 10 bases between them. CDR3 size: 13 residues. CDR1 is SEHNR, CDR2 FQNEAQ, per germline (reference sequence). CDR3 nucleotide sequence: TGTGCCAGCAGCCCGGGACGGGCCTACGAGCAGTACTTC. Its translation: CASSPGRAYEQYF.

Only a few counts were recorded for this clonotype. The chain combines TRBV5-1 with TRBJ2-3, with 7 bases fitting TRBD2. The CDR3 covers 15 residues. Losses at the gene ends were 4 bases for V and 3 bases for J; bases not matched to a gene: 8. CDR1 SGHRS and CDR2 YFSETQ come from the germline V gene. The CDR3 loop is CASSPGRGGTDTQYF. CDR3 bases: TGCGCCAGCAGCCCCGGTCGGGGAGGGACAGATACGCAGTATTTT.